The 32 T cell receptor beta chains listed next were all sequenced from one sample in a study of vaccination and CD4 T cells after COVID-19. Antigens for these TCRs are unknown. Stated treatment: roughly ten-day PBMC culture with coronavirus spike peptide pools or control peptides (ViraFEST assay). With the Oncomine TCR Beta short-read assay, DNA from cultured CD4+ T cells was sequenced. A single record per CDR3 protein comes from TCRdb applying MiXCR to the PCR reads. The sample carries 14,000 to 15,000 distinct CDR3 sequences, around 44% recorded once. The specimen sequenced was CD4+ T cells from blood, cultured in vitro. The receptors here all came from a human donor who had recovered from COVID-19.

The chain is built from TRBV2 and TRBJ2-2; 8 positions agree with TRBD2. This CDR3 contains 16 residues. Trimming took 5 bases from V and 7 from J; bases not matched to a gene: 12. The germline V gene encodes CDR1 SNHLY and CDR2 FYNNEI. The CDR3 nucleotides read TGTGCCAGCAGTAGGACTAGCCCCCGATTAGGCGGGGAGCTGTTTTTT. It codes for CASSRTSPRLGGELFF. The variable domain in full, with the rest retrieved from reference TRBV2 and TRBJ2-2, is EPEVTQTPSHQVTQMGQEVILRCVPISNHLYFYWYRQILGQKVEFLVSFYNNEISEKSEIFDDQFSVERPDGSNFTLKIRSTKLEDSAMYFCASSRTSPRLGGELFFGEGSRLTVL.

The chain recombines TRBV19 with TRBJ1-5, with 11 bases aligning to TRBD1. CDR3 size: 16 residues. The V segment lost 4 bases and the J segment 6 bases; nucleotides outside the gene matches: 8. Germline values: CDR1 LNHDA, CDR2 SQIVND (reference sequence). CDR3 DNA: TGTGCCAGTAGTAAAGCCGGGACAGGGGGACGTCAGCCCCAGCATTTT. Its translation is CASSKAGTGGRQPQHF.

A few counts support this clonotype. The J gene is TRBJ1-5, the V gene TRBV19, with TRBD1 as a possible D gene (6 bases). The V end was cut by 5 bases, the J end by 1 base, with 15 bases between. This CDR3 has 16 residues. CDR1 is LNHDA, CDR2 SQIVND, per germline (reference sequence). The CDR3 here is CASSLKVQGSNQPQHF. CDR3 in DNA: TGTGCCAGTAGTCTAAAGGTCCAGGGGAGCAATCAGCCCCAGCATTTT.

The CDR3 bases are TGCAGTGCTCCCCCTAGCGGTCGGGTAGATACGCAGTATTTT. Translation: CSAPPSGRVDTQYF. The rearrangement links TRBV20-1 to TRBJ2-3, with 7 bases aligning to TRBD2. The CDR3 covers 14 residues. The trim removed 5 bases at V and 5 bases at J, leaving 10 bases unmatched. The germline CDR1 and CDR2 sequences are DFQATT and SNEGSKA (reference sequence).

The table lists this clonotype with a few counts. The chain employs TRBV19 and TRBJ2-3; 9 bases line up with TRBD1. V trimming: 5 bases; J trimming: 4 bases; junction bases outside the gene matches: 10. Germline V gene data show CDR1 as LNHDA and CDR2 as SQIVND (reference sequence). The CDR3 is 16 amino acids. CDR3 loop: CASSAKGQGVADTQYF. DNA of the CDR3: TGTGCCAGTAGTGCCAAGGGACAGGGAGTCGCAGATACGCAGTATTTT.

The gene calls are TRBV7-2 and TRBJ2-1; the D is unclear. The germline V gene encodes CDR1 SGHTA and CDR2 FQGNSA. V was clipped by 6 bases and J by 8 bases, with 14 bases between them. The CDR3 covers 13 residues. CDR3 residues: CASSYIPRDEQFF. CDR3 bases: TGTGCCAGCAGTTATATCCCTCGAGATGAGCAGTTCTTC. Full variable domain (missing parts from reference TRBV7-2 and TRBJ2-1): GAGVSQSPSNKVTEKGKDVELRCDPISGHTALYWYRQSLGQGLEFLIYFQGNSAPDKSGLPSDRFSAERTGGSVSTLTIQRTQQEDSAVYLCASSYIPRDEQFFGPGTRLTVL.

For this clonotype: A single base is all that separates this from a far larger clone, so a read error is likely. Without the conserved terminal phenylalanine or tryptophan, this CDR3 likely stems from a read error. The rearrangement joins TRBV7-2 to TRBJ1-1, with D tentatively TRBD1 (5 bases). This CDR3 has 16 residues. The germline gives CDR1 SGHTA, CDR2 FQGNSA. Between the trimmed V and J ends, which lost 5 bases and 4 bases, there was a span of 20 bases. CDR3 sequence reads: CASSPPPGQFSTEAFS. The CDR3, as DNA: TGTGCCAGCAGCCCGCCCCCGGGGCAGTTTAGCACTGAAGCTTTCTCT.

In this sample, this clonotype turned up a few times. DNA of the CDR3: TGTGCCAGCAGTCCCCTCGACAGGGGCGGACAGCCCCAGCATTTT. It codes for CASSPLDRGGQPQHF. The J gene is TRBJ1-5, the V gene TRBV6-1, with 8 bases fitting TRBD1. CDR1 MNHNS and CDR2 SASEGT come from the germline V gene. The CDR3 covers 15 residues. J lost 7 bases, V lost 5 bases, and 10 bases had no gene match.

This clonotype was picked up a small number of times. The chain links TRBV19 to TRBJ1-5, with 9 bases identical to TRBD1. The CDR3 is made up of 16 amino acids. Germline CDR1 LNHDA, CDR2 SQIVND (reference sequence). Trimming took 7 bases from V and 10 from J; bases not matched to a gene: 17. The CDR3 sequence is CASTPAGQGPGGPQHF. CDR3 bases: TGTGCCAGTACCCCGGCAGGACAGGGGCCAGGGGGACCCCAGCATTTT.

This chain connects TRBV7-9 to TRBJ2-2, with 9 bases aligning to TRBD2. The J segment lost 6 bases and the V segment lost 10 bases, leaving 9 bases of the junction unmatched. The CDR3 is made up of 14 amino acids. CDR1 and CDR2 (germline): SEHNR, FQNEAQ (reference sequence). The CDR3 nucleotides are TGTGCCACCCAGCGGGAGGCCCAGGCCGGGGAGCTGTTTTTT. Translating gives CATQREAQAGELFF.

The chain links TRBV2 to TRBJ1-1, with TRBD1 matching 8 bases. CDR3 length equals 14 residues. CDR1 is SNHLY, CDR2 FYNNEI, per germline. With V trimmed by 6 bases and J by 4 bases, 7 bases remained unmatched. DNA of the CDR3: TGTGCCAGCAGAGACGAGGACAGGGTCACTGAAGCTTTCTTT. Translation gives CASRDEDRVTEAFF. Combining the CDR3 with reference TRBV2 and TRBJ1-1 gives the whole variable domain EPEVTQTPSHQVTQMGQEVILRCVPISNHLYFYWYRQILGQKVEFLVSFYNNEISEKSEIFDDQFSVERPDGSNFTLKIRSTKLEDSAMYFCASRDEDRVTEAFFGQGTRLTVV.

This clonotype has a handful of counts. The chain joins TRBV19 to TRBJ1-5, with D possibly matching TRBD1 (6 bases). V gave up 3 bases and J gave up 6 bases, with 9 bases separating them. Germline V gene lookup returns CDR1 LNHDA and CDR2 SQIVND (reference sequence). CDR3 length equals 13 residues. This CDR3 is CASSITGRQPQHF. In DNA, the CDR3 is TGTGCCAGTAGTATTACAGGGCGTCAGCCCCAGCATTTT.

J is TRBJ1-1 and V is TRBV28, with D possibly matching TRBD1 (5 bases). The germline V gene has CDR1 MDHEN and CDR2 SYDVKM. Trimming removed 10 bases at V and 7 bases at J, with 19 bases between. The CDR3 extends over 13 amino acids. CDR3 DNA sequence: TGTGCCACCGCCCTTCCAGGGTCTGTTGAAGCTTTCTTT. Its translation: CATALPGSVEAFF. The full variable domain, its missing parts supplied by reference TRBV28 and TRBJ1-1, is DVKVTQSSRYLVKRTGEKVFLECVQDMDHENMFWYRQDPGLGLRLIYFSYDVKMKEKGDIPEGYSVSREKKERFSLILESASTNQTSMYLCATALPGSVEAFFGQGTRLTVV.

This clonotype was picked up a small number of times. The chain links TRBV20-1 to TRBJ2-1; D might be TRBD2 (5 bases). Germline lookup yields CDR1 DFQATT and CDR2 SNEGSKA (reference sequence). This CDR3 contains 14 residues. Trimming took 1 base from V and 7 from J, leaving 14 bases between them. CDR3: CSARVPRVPNEQFF. CDR3 nucleotides: TGCAGTGCTAGAGTCCCGAGGGTCCCTAATGAGCAGTTCTTC.

The genes are TRBV6-1 and TRBJ1-1; D call uncertain. Deletions cut 2 bases from V and 7 bases from J, with 8 bases between. Germline CDR1 MNHNS, CDR2 SASEGT. The CDR3 runs 12 residues. The CDR3 reads CASSEIGVEAFF. The CDR3 DNA reads TGTGCCAGCAGTGAAATCGGGGTTGAAGCTTTCTTT.

This clonotype was observed a handful of times. The chain recombines TRBV24-1 with TRBJ2-2; D tentatively fits TRBD1 or TRBD2 (5 bases each). Trimming removed 3 bases from V and 4 bases from J, with 14 bases in between. Germline V gives CDR1 KGHDR, CDR2 SFDVKD. This CDR3 has 16 residues. The CDR3 DNA reads as TGTGCCACCAGTGATAAGGGACCCACCCGCACCGGGGAGCTGTTTTTT. Protein: CATSDKGPTRTGELFF.

This chain links TRBV10-2 with TRBJ2-7, with 9 bases that match TRBD1. Germline V gives CDR1 WSHSY, CDR2 SAAADI. The length of the CDR3 is 15 residues. The J segment lost 2 bases and the V segment lost 6 bases, leaving 8 bases of the junction unmatched. DNA of the CDR3: TGCGCCAGCAGGGTTCGACAGGGGGGAGCCTACGAGCAGTACTTC. Its translation is CASRVRQGGAYEQYF.

The J gene is TRBJ2-2, the V gene TRBV12-3 or TRBV12-4, with no clear D. Deletions cut 2 bases from V and 1 base from J, with 5 bases between. CDR3 length: 14 amino acids. The DNA for the CDR3 is TGTGCCAGCAGTTTATGGGGGAACACCGGGGAGCTGTTTTTT. Translated, it gives CASSLWGNTGELFF.

This clonotype was observed a handful of times. The CDR3 region is CASSPGGSITPEQYF. CDR3 DNA sequence: TGCGCCAGCAGCCCAGGAGGGAGTATCACCCCCGAGCAGTACTTC. The chain links TRBV5-1 to TRBJ2-7; tentatively, D is TRBD2 (6 bases). Germline V gene data show CDR1 as SGHRS and CDR2 as YFSETQ. Between the trimmed V and J ends, which lost 4 bases and 6 bases, there was a span of 20 bases. There are 15 residues in the CDR3.

This clonotype was seen a handful of times. V usage is TRBV7-9 and J usage is TRBJ1-1; weak D call: TRBD1 (6 bases). In germline, CDR1 is SEHNR, CDR2 FQNEAQ (reference sequence). This CDR3 comprises 14 residues. V was clipped by 3 bases and J by 6 bases, with 14 bases between them. For the CDR3, the DNA is TGTGCCAGCAGCTTTGGGGGGCATCGGGCTGAAGCTTTCTTT. This gives the protein CASSFGGHRAEAFF.

The chain uses TRBV7-2 and TRBJ2-5; D might be TRBD1 (5 bases). The V end was cut by 1 base, the J end by 4 bases, with 7 bases between. CDR3 size: 13 residues. CDR1 SGHTA and CDR2 FQGNSA come from the germline V gene. The CDR3, as DNA: TGTGCCAGCAGCTTAGGAAGGGGAGAGACCCAGTACTTC. It yields the protein CASSLGRGETQYF.

This chain uses TRBV18 with TRBJ1-2; D is possibly TRBD1 (5 bases). CDR1 is KGHSH, CDR2 LQKENI, per germline. V was shortened by 3 bases and J by 5 bases, with 25 bases between the two germline ends. The CDR3 is 18 amino acids. This CDR3 reads CASSPGAVRSDKTYGYTF. Written as DNA, the CDR3 is TGTGCCAGCTCACCCGGGGCAGTTCGTTCGGACAAAACATATGGCTACACCTTC. The full variable domain, completed using reference TRBV18 and TRBJ1-2, is NAGVMQNPRHLVRRRGQEARLRCSPMKGHSHVYWYRQLPEEGLKFMVYLQKENIIDESGMPKERFSAEFPKEGPSILRIQQVVRGDSAAYFCASSPGAVRSDKTYGYTFGSGTRLTVV.

The chain combines TRBV28 with TRBJ2-7, with TRBD2 matching over 7 bases. CDR1 MDHEN and CDR2 SYDVKM come from the germline V gene. V was pared by 6 bases and J by 3 bases, with 8 bases of the junction left unmatched. CDR3 length: 14 residues. CDR3 residues: CASRTGTNIYEQYF. DNA for the CDR3: TGTGCCAGCAGGACCGGGACTAACATCTACGAGCAGTACTTC.

V usage is TRBV24-1 and J usage is TRBJ2-5; D could derive from TRBD1 or TRBD2 (5 bases each). CDR1 and CDR2 (germline): KGHDR, SFDVKD. CDR3 size: 13 residues. Trimming removed 6 bases at V and 0 bases at J, with 7 bases between. CDR3 DNA sequence: TGTGCCACCAGTCGGGGCCACCAAGAGACCCAGTACTTC. It is translated as CATSRGHQETQYF.

The chain recombines TRBV23-1 with TRBJ2-7; D gene uncertain. TRBV23-1 is an open reading frame whose function is uncertain. The germline V and J ends were trimmed by 8 bases and 2 bases, with 22 bases remaining between them. The CDR3 length is 16 residues. The CDR3 is CASVVSPRFNTYEQYF. CDR3 DNA: TGCGCCAGCGTGGTATCGCCCAGGTTTAATACCTACGAGCAGTACTTC.

The V and J genes are TRBV5-4 and TRBJ1-6, with D perhaps matching TRBD1 (6 bases). The CDR3 runs 14 residues. CDR1 is SGHNT and CDR2 is YYREEE in the germline V gene (reference sequence). Between the trimmed V and J ends, which lost 4 bases and 6 bases, there was a span of 11 bases. The CDR3 reads CASSQGHTNSPLHF. The CDR3 DNA sequence: TGTGCCAGCAGCCAGGGACACACTAATTCACCCCTCCACTTT.

In its sample, this clonotype was seen a few times. The J gene is TRBJ1-6, the V gene TRBV20-1, with D maybe TRBD1 (6 bases). V lost 6 bases and J lost 3, with 12 bases in between. Germline loops: CDR1 DFQATT, CDR2 SNEGSKA (reference sequence). CDR3 size: 14 residues. CDR3 residues: CSAPGQFYNSPLHF. For the CDR3, the DNA is TGCAGTGCCCCCGGACAGTTCTATAATTCACCCCTCCACTTT.

The V gene is TRBV7-2, the J gene TRBJ2-7, with a possible D match to TRBD1 (5 bases). Germline assignment: CDR1 SGHTA and CDR2 FQGNSA. V lost 3 bases, J lost 1 base, and 7 bases lay in between. The CDR3 has 13 residues. The CDR3 DNA is TGTGCCAGCAGCTTTAAGGGGTCCTACGAGCAGTACTTC. The encoded protein is CASSFKGSYEQYF.

This clonotype was found a few times. The rearrangement links TRBV24-1 to TRBJ1-5, with D perhaps matching TRBD1 (5 bases). With 2 bases removed from V and 2 bases from J, the gap between germline ends came to 12 bases. In germline, CDR1 is KGHDR, CDR2 SFDVKD. The CDR3 runs to 16 residues. In nucleotides, the CDR3 is TGTGCCACCAGTGATTCTAGAGGGGTGCGCAATCAGCCCCAGCATTTT. It is translated as CATSDSRGVRNQPQHF.

This clonotype has more than one count but fewer than ten. V gene TRBV2 combines with J gene TRBJ2-5, with a weak D call TRBD1 (5 bases). The CDR3 runs to 12 residues. V gave up 5 bases and J gave up 4 bases, with 8 bases separating them. Per germline, CDR1 SNHLY and CDR2 FYNNEI. The chain's CDR3 is CASSKGVETQYF. The CDR3 DNA is TGTGCCAGCAGTAAAGGGGTAGAGACCCAGTACTTC.

With respect to this clonotype: The germline gene is not matched at one end of the junction; a read error may be the cause. The V and J genes are TRBV6-1 and TRBJ2-3, with TRBD2 matching over 8 bases. The CDR3 totals 19 residues. The germline CDR1 and CDR2 sequences are MNHNS and SASEGT. In DNA, the CDR3 is TGTGCCAGCAGTGAAGCGGGAAGGGGGTCTAGCGGGCGGTCGGATACGCGGTATTTT. Protein product: CASSEAGRGSSGRSDTRYF.

The gene calls are TRBV19 and TRBJ2-2; D unresolved. The CDR3 has 14 amino acids. Deletions cut 2 bases from V and 1 base from J, with 5 bases between. Germline V gene sequence: CDR1 LNHDA, CDR2 SQIVND (reference sequence). CDR3 residues: CASSISGNTGELFF. The CDR3 DNA is TGTGCCAGTAGTATATCCGGGAACACCGGGGAGCTGTTTTTT.